This T cell receptor beta chain was recorded in a study of response to subunit inactivated influenza vaccine. Study results and caveats: Each seasonal influenza vaccination recruits few new T cells, the authors suggested.

Using its own MiXCR run on the RT-PCR reads, TCRdb lists one record per CDR3 protein. In the table there are hundreds of thousands of distinct CDR3 sequences, around 13% of which are singletons. The CDR3 runs to 16 residues. Germline CDR1 and CDR2: MNHEY and SMNVEV (reference sequence). The V gene end was trimmed by 5 bases and the J gene end by 6 bases; junction bases not matched to a gene: 10. On this clonotype: Antigen unknown.

This TCR derives from a man aged 45-65 years who received an inactivated influenza vaccine. Sequenced material: PBMCs from blood, taken roughly 6 weeks after vaccination. The chain employs TRBV27 and TRBJ2-1, with 10 bases lining up with TRBD2. CDR3 in amino acids: CASSPLAGGLGNEQFF. DNA for the CDR3: TGTGCCAGCAGTCCATTAGCGGGGGGACTCGGCAATGAGCAGTTCTTC.